The entry that follows covers one T cell receptor beta chain sequence. Its binding antigen is unknown. The input lacks base qualities; no much larger clone sits a single base away. PBMCs were isolated by Ficoll-Paque density gradient centrifugation. These data are taken from a study of T-cell memory formation after mild COVID-19 listed by TCRdb under 2021. Context from the whole study: TCR sequence clusters from the two donors were largely donor specific. In two donors, T-cell clones that expanded and contracted after mild COVID-19 were followed by sequencing TCRalpha and TCRbeta repertoires longitudinally. The cohort comprised two young, previously healthy adult volunteers, one female and one male. Findings and caveats that apply to the study as a whole: SARS-CoV-2 specificity was not confirmed for the second-wave clones peaking on day 37. Some responding clones were detected in pre-infection memory, suggesting pre-existing cross-reactive memory T cells joined the SARS-CoV-2 response. The study included only a couple of mild cases, and larger cohorts that include severe cases with pre-infection samples were judged to be necessary. Contracting CD4+ clones were found mainly in CM and EM memory subsets, while CD8+ clones were enriched in EMRA. Clones that contracted from day 15 to 85 showed balanced CD4/CD8 phenotypes, whereas a second wave of clones that expanded from day 15 to 37 leaned towards CD4+.

Instrument used: Illumina NovaSeq 6000. TCRalpha and TCRbeta cDNA libraries were constructed by 5'RACE with constant-segment primers, with sample barcodes and unique molecular identifiers being introduced. RNA was extracted from every sample with Trizol reagent. The libraries were amplified in two PCR steps, and the second step added a second sample barcode and Illumina TruSeq adapters. Sequencing of libraries was performed on an Illumina NovaSeq with 2 x 150 bp paired-end reads. For the original study's pipeline: The reads were demultiplexed and collapsed into UMI-guided consensus sequences using migec v1.2.7. Using mixcr v2.1.11, UMI consensuses were aligned to TRA and TRB V and J templates and then assembled into clonotypes. A clonotype was counted as expanded or contracted only when both edgeR and NoisET called the clonotype significant, with the noise models trained on biological replicates. For edgeR calls, the cutoffs were a false discovery rate-adjusted p below 0.01 and a log2 fold-change threshold of 1. As an exploratory analysis of dynamics, PCA with hierarchical clustering was applied to max-normalized trajectories of the 1000 most abundant clonotypes. The CD4 or CD8 phenotype of responding clones was assigned using the separately sequenced CD4+ and CD8+ repertoires. TCRdb reworked the public reads: Q25 trimming with fastp, MiXCR clone assembly, productive beta chains retained. Each CDR3 protein appears once, grouped with its most common genes and DNA. The V and J calls shown here were made by TCRdb, not taken from the authors' results. This sample comprises around 300,000 distinct CDR3 sequences, around 17% of them detected only once. 23% of the sample rests with the top ten.

V is pared back by 2 bases and J by 7 bases, with 14 bases lying between the germline termini. The CDR3 starts with the cysteine, ends with the phenylalanine, and has 13 residues. Only the CDR3 part of the read is kept: 39 bases, read in frame from the first base. CDR1 and CDR2 are drawn from the germline V gene (reference sequence): GTSNPN, SVGIG. The rearrangement combines TRBV30 with TRBJ1-1; the D region possibly corresponds to TRBD1 (6 bases align). The clonotype was recovered from a man aged 18-30 years who had mild COVID-19 (a few samples of this study predate the infection). The sample titles of this study are shuffled in the database, so cell type and time point are left out; the donor was told from shared clones. The source material was PBMCs or a T cell subset sorted from them (not recorded which). The CDR3 protein sequence reads: CAWSLEGVSEAFF. The DNA sequence is given as TGTGCCTGGAGTTTGGAGGGGGTGAGTGAAGCTTTCTTT.